The TCR beta chain described here comes from a study of chemoradiotherapy in HPV16-positive cancers. Study summary: Candidate HPV-specific clones and shared TCR motifs came from a couple of HPV16-positive patients.

Repeated repertoire sampling spanned the course of chemoradiotherapy. The V gene's germline CDR1 is ENHRY and CDR2 SYGVKD. V gave up 3 bases and J gave up 6 bases, with 9 bases separating them. This CDR3 contains 13 residues. The method was immunoSEQ multiplex PCR; TCRdb's version includes in-frame clones alone and lacks a portion of them. The repertoire includes about 14,000 clones, approximately 90% of them detected once, and about 4.5% sits in the top ten. Study results and limitations: HPV-specific T cells were functionally defined from only two HPV16-positive patients. During treatment, candidate HPV-specific clones and E7-related motifs expanded in tumor.

A note on this clone: Antigen specificity is unknown.

The sequences come from tumor tissue, collected from a patient who underwent chemoradiotherapy. The clonotype was recovered from a human donor with HPV-associated anogenital cancer. The chain joins TRBV10-3 to TRBJ2-1; D is undetermined. The CDR3 DNA reads TGTGCCATCAGTGATGGGTCCCTCAATGAGCAGTTCTTC. Its translation is CAISDGSLNEQFF.